The 29 T cell receptor beta chains listed next were all sequenced from one sample in a study of beta chain features in type 1 diabetes. Isolated RNA was reverse transcribed in full, so expressed TCRB transcripts were sequenced. Profiling relied on immunoSEQ multiplex PCR, and the TCRdb table lists in-frame clones only, not all of them. Of roughly 250,000 clones detected, about 63% appear once; the ten largest clones hold 0.053%. The specimen sequenced was naive CD4+ T cells from blood. Receptors originate from a man younger than 45 in good health.

The chain carries TRBV15 and TRBJ2-3; D possibly corresponds to TRBD1 (6 bases). Trimming took off 9 bases at V and 6 bases at J, with 19 bases between the two ends. There are 14 residues in the CDR3. The germline V gene encodes CDR1 LNHNV and CDR2 YYDKDF (reference sequence). The CDR3 is CATGRQVPTDTQYF. The DNA of the CDR3 is TGTGCCACAGGTCGACAGGTCCCCACGGATACGCAGTATTTT.

The V call is TRBV5-1, the J call TRBJ2-3; TRBD1 is a possible D gene (8 bases). Trimming pared 0 bases from V and 3 bases from J, leaving 20 bases between. Per the germline V gene, CDR1 is SGHRS and CDR2 is YFSETQ. There are 18 residues in the CDR3. The CDR3 bases are TGCGCCAGCAGCTTGGACCCATCAGGACAGGGAGGGACAGATACGCAGTATTTT. It encodes CASSLDPSGQGGTDTQYF.

The chain has TRBV5-1 and TRBJ2-3; 8 nucleotides line up with TRBD2. The CDR3 loop spans 13 amino acids. The V segment lost 4 bases and the J segment 6 bases; nucleotides outside the gene matches: 4. In germline, CDR1 is SGHRS, CDR2 YFSETQ. The CDR3 region has the DNA TGCGCCAGCAGCCCGGGACTAGTCGATACGCAGTATTTT. It is translated as CASSPGLVDTQYF.

Comment on this clone: The same CDR3 can be traced to other DNA sequences in this sample. The chain employs TRBV9 and TRBJ2-1; no clear D. The V end lost 0 bases, the J end lost 3 bases, and 4 bases lay between the germline ends. Germline V CDR1 and CDR2: SGDLS, YYNGEE. The CDR3 extends over 13 amino acids. CDR3 DNA: TGTGCCAGCAGCGTAGCTGTCTACAATGAGCAGTTCTTC. It translates to CASSVAVYNEQFF. Using reference TRBV9 and TRBJ2-1 for the parts outside the CDR3, the full variable domain is DSGVTQTPKHLITATGQRVTLRCSPRSGDLSVYWYQQSLDQGLQFLIQYYNGEERAKGNILERFSAQQFPDLHSELNLSSLELGDSALYFCASSVAVYNEQFFGPGTRLTVL.

This clone was counted only a few times. The genes are TRBV29-1 and TRBJ2-7, with 8 nucleotides matching TRBD2. V lost 6 bases, J lost 2 bases, and 6 bases stayed unmatched. Germline V lookup: CDR1 SQVTM, CDR2 ANQGSEA. The CDR3 is 13 amino acids. CDR3 in DNA: TGCAGCGTAATGACTAGCGTTCCCTACGAGCAGTACTTC. It specifies CSVMTSVPYEQYF.

The rearrangement joins TRBV19 to TRBJ2-1, with a tentative D call TRBD1 (6 bases). V was shortened by 6 bases and J by 8 bases, with 14 bases between the two germline ends. The CDR3 has 13 amino acids. Germline V gene sequence: CDR1 LNHDA, CDR2 SQIVND (reference sequence). The CDR3 coding sequence is TGTGCCAGTAGATGGGACAAGAGGGATGAGCAGTTCTTC. Encoded protein: CASRWDKRDEQFF.

The genes are TRBV10-3 and TRBJ2-5; no firm D call. V was pared by 2 bases and J by 1 base, with 5 bases between. The CDR3 contains 13 residues. Germline values: CDR1 ENHRY, CDR2 SYGVKD. The CDR3 spells CAISEAVQETQYF. The CDR3, as DNA: TGTGCCATCAGTGAGGCGGTCCAAGAGACCCAGTACTTC.

The chain is built from TRBV6-1 and TRBJ1-5, with D perhaps TRBD1 (6 bases). Germline V gene data show CDR1 as MNHNS and CDR2 as SASEGT. This CDR3 has 15 residues. The V end was cut by 6 bases, the J end by 2 bases, with 14 bases between. The CDR3 region is CASSPQGVGNQPQHF. CDR3 nucleotides: TGTGCCAGCAGCCCACAGGGTGTGGGCAATCAGCCCCAGCATTTT.

This clone was observed a few times. The CDR3 DNA follows: TGTGCCTGGAGTGTAGGTCGGGGTTACAATGAGCAGTTCTTC. This encodes CAWSVGRGYNEQFF. The chain links TRBV30 to TRBJ2-1; TRBD2 might be the D (5 bases). Germline V gene data show CDR1 as GTSNPN and CDR2 as SVGIG (reference sequence). V was trimmed by 0 bases and J by 4 bases, leaving 10 bases between them. The length of the CDR3 is 14 residues.

The gene calls are TRBV23-1 and TRBJ1-2; 9 bases are a match to TRBD1. TRBV23-1 is known as an ORF, though its function is uncertain. The CDR3 loop spans 10 amino acids. The CDR3 DNA is TGCGCTACAGGGGGCGCGGGCTACACCTTC. Its translation: CATGGAGYTF.

The chain recombines TRBV29-1 with TRBJ1-3, with D hard to call. From germline, CDR1 is SQVTM and CDR2 ANQGSEA. The CDR3 covers 12 residues. Deletions cut 4 bases from V and 4 bases from J, with 8 bases between. Here the CDR3 DNA reads TGCAGCGTTGGGGAACAGGGAAACACCATATATTTT. The encoded protein is CSVGEQGNTIYF. Full variable domain (remainder filled in from reference TRBV29-1 and TRBJ1-3): SAVISQKPSRDICQRGTSLTIQCQVDSQVTMMFWYRQQPGQSLTLIATANQGSEATYESGFVIDKFPISRPNLTFSTLTVSNMSPEDSSIYLCSVGEQGNTIYFGEGSWLTVV.

The gene calls are TRBV7-2 and TRBJ2-3; a weak D match, TRBD2 (5 bases). From germline, CDR1 is SGHTA and CDR2 FQGNSA. V was shortened by 1 base and J by 4 bases, with 12 bases between the two germline ends. The CDR3 consists of 15 residues. CDR3: CASSLDGISADTQYF. Written as DNA, the CDR3 is TGTGCCAGCAGCTTAGACGGGATTAGCGCAGATACGCAGTATTTT.

This clone was detected only a few times. The gene calls are TRBV5-4 and TRBJ2-1; D unresolved. The germline V and J ends were trimmed by 3 bases and 4 bases, with 11 bases remaining between them. The germline CDR1 and CDR2 sequences are SGHNT and YYREEE (reference sequence). The CDR3 has 14 amino acids. The CDR3 protein is CASSSVADYNEQFF. The CDR3 DNA reads TGTGCCAGCAGCTCGGTTGCGGATTACAATGAGCAGTTCTTC.

The DNA of the CDR3 is TGTGCCAGCGGGATAGCGGGGCGCACAGATACGCAGTATTTT. Its protein is CASGIAGRTDTQYF. The chain carries TRBV9 and TRBJ2-3; 8 bases are shared with TRBD2. Germline V gene lookup returns CDR1 SGDLS and CDR2 YYNGEE. The CDR3 totals 14 residues. V was pared by 7 bases and J by 1 base, with 5 bases of the junction left unmatched.

Concerning this clone itself: Being one base from a much bigger clone, this may be a read error. This same CDR3 is encoded by further DNA sequences in the sample. The chain joins TRBV6-5 to TRBJ2-3; D not certain. Trimming stripped 6 bases from V and 2 bases from J, with 3 bases between. CDR3 size: 11 residues. Germline CDR1 MNHEY, CDR2 SVGAGI. CDR3 sequence reads: CASRSTDTQYF. CDR3 nucleotides: TGTGCCAGCAGATCCACAGATACGCAGTATTTT.

The chain combines TRBV30 with TRBJ2-7; maybe TRBD2 (7 bases). V lost 3 bases and J 4 bases, leaving 22 bases between the germline ends. Germline CDR1 is GTSNPN and CDR2 is SVGIG (reference sequence). The length of the CDR3 is 16 residues. The CDR3 reads CAWRAPGGQGLYEQYF. The CDR3, as DNA: TGTGCCTGGAGGGCCCCCGGGGGGCAGGGGTTATACGAGCAGTACTTC.

The chain links TRBV29-1 to TRBJ2-3; D is uncertain. V was pared by 6 bases and J by 6 bases, with 7 bases between. The V gene's germline CDR1 is SQVTM and CDR2 ANQGSEA. The CDR3 spans 10 residues. The CDR3 DNA follows: TGCAGCGTCGGGCAGGATACGCAGTATTTT. This translates into CSVGQDTQYF.

This clone has more than one count but fewer than ten. V gene TRBV29-1 combines with J gene TRBJ2-3, with D unresolved. Trimming pared 7 bases from V and 5 bases from J, leaving 10 bases between. CDR1 SQVTM and CDR2 ANQGSEA come from the germline V gene. The length of the CDR3 is 11 residues. CDR3 amino acids: CSAPVVDTQYF. CDR3 coding DNA: TGCAGCGCCCCAGTGGTAGATACGCAGTATTTT.

The table lists this clone with a few counts. The chain recombines TRBV7-2 with TRBJ2-5; the D gene could be TRBD1 or TRBD2 (6 bases each). Germline values: CDR1 SGHTA, CDR2 FQGNSA. This CDR3 is 14 amino acids long. Trimming shortened V by 6 bases and J by 5 bases, and 16 bases separated the two germline ends. The CDR3 here is CASRPQGGLETQYF. DNA for the CDR3: TGTGCCAGCAGGCCACAGGGAGGTTTGGAGACCCAGTACTTC.

V usage is TRBV28 and J usage is TRBJ2-1; D remains ambiguous. Trimming pared 2 bases from V and 9 bases from J, leaving 8 bases between. Germline loops: CDR1 MDHEN, CDR2 SYDVKM. This CDR3 region has 12 residues. CDR3: CASSLDQGEQFF. The DNA of the CDR3 is TGTGCCAGCAGTTTAGACCAAGGTGAGCAGTTCTTC.

V is TRBV30 and J is TRBJ1-5; 7 bases map to TRBD1. The length of the CDR3 is 14 residues. J was trimmed by 6 bases and V by 0 bases; bases with no gene match: 5. Per germline, CDR1 GTSNPN and CDR2 SVGIG (reference sequence). CDR3 amino acids: CAWSVQDRFQPQHF. DNA of the CDR3: TGTGCCTGGAGTGTTCAGGACAGGTTTCAGCCCCAGCATTTT.

The chain recombines TRBV29-1 with TRBJ2-3; D is tentatively TRBD1 or TRBD2 (6 bases each). The germline V and J ends were trimmed by 1 base and 6 bases, with 17 bases remaining between them. The CDR3 consists of 15 residues. Germline CDR1 SQVTM, CDR2 ANQGSEA. The CDR3 DNA is TGCAGCGTTGAAGGTGGGACGGGGGCGAGGGATACGCAGTATTTT. It is translated as CSVEGGTGARDTQYF.

This clone was seen only a few times. The chain joins TRBV29-1 to TRBJ2-5, with TRBD2 matching 7 bases. V shed 8 bases, J shed 4 bases, and the junction held 7 bases outside the gene matches. Germline loops: CDR1 SQVTM, CDR2 ANQGSEA. The CDR3 covers 12 residues. The CDR3 bases are TGCAGCTCCGGGAGGCGGGGAGAGACCCAGTACTTC. Protein product: CSSGRRGETQYF. Combining the CDR3 with reference TRBV29-1 and TRBJ2-5 gives the whole variable domain SAVISQKPSRDICQRGTSLTIQCQVDSQVTMMFWYRQQPGQSLTLIATANQGSEATYESGFVIDKFPISRPNLTFSTLTVSNMSPEDSSIYLCSSGRRGETQYFGPGTRLLVL.

This chain joins TRBV2 and TRBJ2-1; D gene uncertain. This CDR3 is built from 12 residues. Between the trimmed V and J ends, which lost 3 bases and 6 bases, there was a span of 6 bases. The V gene's germline CDR1 is SNHLY and CDR2 FYNNEI. The CDR3 loop reads CASSDVSNEQFF. As DNA, the CDR3 is TGTGCCAGCAGTGATGTTTCCAATGAGCAGTTCTTC.

This clone was seen a few times. This chain connects TRBV29-1 to TRBJ2-1, with 8 bases aligning to TRBD2. The J segment lost 10 bases and the V segment lost 3 bases, leaving 17 bases of the junction unmatched. The CDR3 runs 16 residues. Per the germline V gene, CDR1 is SQVTM and CDR2 is ANQGSEA. CDR3 nucleotides: TGCAGCGTTGATGCCCGTAGCGGGACGGTTTATGGGGAGCAGTTCTTC. Encoded protein: CSVDARSGTVYGEQFF.

J is TRBJ1-1 and V is TRBV30; D remains unclear. The germline V and J ends were trimmed by 3 bases and 8 bases, with 16 bases remaining between them. From germline, CDR1 is GTSNPN and CDR2 SVGIG (reference sequence). This CDR3 has 13 amino acids. CDR3 DNA sequence: TGTGCCTGGAGCCCAGGACGGACCTACGAAGCTTTCTTT. The encoded protein is CAWSPGRTYEAFF.

This clone was detected only a few times. The chain combines TRBV30 with TRBJ1-5; D perhaps matches TRBD1 (5 bases). The CDR3 has 13 amino acids. V shed 4 bases and J shed 6 bases, with 13 bases lying between them. The germline V gene has CDR1 GTSNPN and CDR2 SVGIG (reference sequence). CDR3 nucleotides: TGTGCCTGGACCGCCGGGGCAAGTCAGCCCCAGCATTTT. Protein sequence: CAWTAGASQPQHF.

The genes are TRBV7-9 and TRBJ2-1; 8 bases agree with TRBD2. The CDR3 length is 14 residues. After removal of 9 bases from V and 5 bases from J, the junction contained 9 bases not matched to a gene. Per the germline V gene, CDR1 is SEHNR and CDR2 is FQNEAQ (reference sequence). Here the CDR3 reads CASASGSSHNEQFF. CDR3 DNA: TGTGCCAGTGCCAGCGGGAGCAGTCACAATGAGCAGTTCTTC.

This clone was recorded once. This chain connects TRBV12-5 to TRBJ1-2, with 7 bases matching TRBD1. V was clipped by 6 bases and J by 4 bases; unmatched bases: 5. Looked up from germline, CDR1 is LGHNT and CDR2 is FRNRAP. This CDR3 is built from 13 residues. The CDR3 loop reads CASGRGQSYGYTF. Written as DNA, the CDR3 is TGTGCTAGTGGCCGGGGACAGAGCTATGGCTACACCTTC. The full variable domain, in which reference TRBV12-5 and TRBJ1-2 provide the parts outside the CDR3, is DARVTQTPRHKVTEMGQEVTMRCQPILGHNTVFWYRQTMMQGLELLAYFRNRAPLDDSGMPKDRFSAEMPDATLATLKIQPSEPRDSAVYFCASGRGQSYGYTFGSGTRLTVV.